This record concerns one T cell receptor beta chain sequence. Antigen unknown. The data were obtained in a study of shared clonotypes between healthy human individuals. Generated by immunoSEQ multiplex PCR, the TCRdb table keeps only in-frame clones and is missing some. Of hundreds of thousands of clones in the sample, approximately 73% are singletons; the top ten hold around 2%. Overall study results and limits: Inspection by rarefaction showed sorted-subset sequencing to be incomplete despite large depth.

The CDR3 contains 15 residues. With 1 base removed from V and 0 bases from J, the gap between germline ends came to 7 bases. J is TRBJ1-5 and V is TRBV6-7, with a weak D call TRBD1 (5 bases). Being an ORF, TRBV6-7 has a function that is uncertain. The TCR originated in a woman aged 30 to 39 in good health. Material for sequencing was memory CD4+ T cells sorted from blood. As for subset: CD45RA-negative fraction. The CDR3 spells CASSYWGDSNQPQHF. CDR3 coding DNA: TGTGCCAGCAGTTACTGGGGCGATAGCAATCAGCCCCAGCATTTT.